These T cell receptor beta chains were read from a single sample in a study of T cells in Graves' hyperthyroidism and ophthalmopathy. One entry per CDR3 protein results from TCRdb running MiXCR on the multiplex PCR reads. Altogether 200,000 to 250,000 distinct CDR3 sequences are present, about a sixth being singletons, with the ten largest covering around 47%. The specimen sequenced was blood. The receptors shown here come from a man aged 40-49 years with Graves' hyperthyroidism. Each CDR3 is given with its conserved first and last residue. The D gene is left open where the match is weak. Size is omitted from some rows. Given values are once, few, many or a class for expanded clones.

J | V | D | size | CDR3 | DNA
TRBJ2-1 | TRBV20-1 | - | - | CSASNIRGTDEQFF | TGCAGTGCTAGTAATATCCGGGGGACCGATGAGCAGTTCTTC
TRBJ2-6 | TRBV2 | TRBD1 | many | CASSPGTESGANVLTF | TGTGCCAGCAGTCCTGGGACAGAGTCTGGGGCCAACGTCCTGACTTTC
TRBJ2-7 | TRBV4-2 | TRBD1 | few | CASSQAGSRGQGSSYEQYF | TGTGCCAGCAGCCAAGCCGGAAGTAGGGGACAGGGGAGCTCCTACGAGCAGTACTTC
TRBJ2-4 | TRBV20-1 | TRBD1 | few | CSARDLRTGENIQYF | TGCAGTGCTAGAGATCTTAGGACAGGGGAAAACATTCAGTACTTC
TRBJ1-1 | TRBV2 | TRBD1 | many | CASRHPGQPNTEAFF | TGTGCCAGCAGACATCCGGGACAGCCGAACACTGAAGCTTTCTTT
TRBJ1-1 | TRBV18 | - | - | CASSSDLTRNTEAFF | TGTGCCAGCTCATCAGACTTAACCAGGAACACTGAAGCTTTCTTT
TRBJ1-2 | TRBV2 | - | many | CASSASGGLYGYTF | TGTGCCAGCAGTGCGTCGGGAGGGCTCTATGGCTACACCTTC
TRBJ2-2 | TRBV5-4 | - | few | CASSFPGPGELFF | TGTGCCAGCAGCTTCCCGGGACCCGGGGAGCTGTTTTTT
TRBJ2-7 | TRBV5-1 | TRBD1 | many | CASSLGTGTGLWEQYF | TGCGCCAGCAGCTTGGGGACAGGGACGGGGTTGTGGGAGCAGTACTTC
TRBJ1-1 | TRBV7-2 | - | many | CASSFARGNTEAFF | TGTGCCAGCAGCTTTGCAAGGGGGAACACTGAAGCTTTCTTT
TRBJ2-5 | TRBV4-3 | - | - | CASSQAVAGSQETQYF | TGCGCCAGCAGCCAAGCAGTCGCGGGGTCCCAAGAGACCCAGTACTTC
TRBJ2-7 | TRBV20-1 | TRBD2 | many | CSASSTGGPSEQYF | TGCAGTGCTAGTTCAACGGGGGGGCCGAGCGAGCAGTACTTC
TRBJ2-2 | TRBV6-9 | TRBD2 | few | CASSWGGGTGELFF | TGTGCCAGCAGTTGGGGGGGGGGCACCGGGGAGCTGTTTTTT
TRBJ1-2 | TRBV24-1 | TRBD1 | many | CATSDGYRGSGYTF | TGTGCCACCAGTGATGGTTACAGGGGTTCTGGCTACACCTTC
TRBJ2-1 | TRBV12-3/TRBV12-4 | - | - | CASMSSRWGNEQFF | TGTGCCAGCATGTCGAGTCGTTGGGGCAATGAGCAGTTCTTC
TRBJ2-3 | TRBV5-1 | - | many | CASSIGTTTRTDTQYF | TGCGCCAGCAGCATAGGGACAACTACACGCACAGATACGCAGTATTTT
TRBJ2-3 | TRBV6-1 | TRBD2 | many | CASSARGTQAGGPLDTQYF | TGTGCCAGCAGTGCCCGAGGGACCCAAGCGGGGGGGCCATTAGATACGCAGTATTTT
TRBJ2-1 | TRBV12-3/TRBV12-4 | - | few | CASSSFRGYNEQFF | TGTGCCAGCAGTTCCTTTCGGGGATACAATGAGCAGTTCTTC
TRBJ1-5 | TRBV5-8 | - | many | CASSYKNSNQPQHF | TGTGCCAGCAGCTACAAGAATAGCAATCAGCCCCAGCATTTT
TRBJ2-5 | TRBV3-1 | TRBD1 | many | CASSQLLPGQGSETQYF | TGTGCCAGCAGCCAATTACTTCCGGGACAGGGGTCAGAGACCCAGTACTTC
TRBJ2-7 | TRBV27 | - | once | CASSSPHGRRYEQYF | TGTGCCAGCAGCTCTCCTCACGGGCGGAGGTACGAGCAGTACTTC
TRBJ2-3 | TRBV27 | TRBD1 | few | CASSPTTGFDTQYF | TGTGCCAGCAGCCCAACGACAGGGTTTGATACGCAGTATTTT
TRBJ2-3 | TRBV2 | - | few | CASSEPTDTQYF | TGTGCCAGCAGTGAACCCACAGATACGCAGTATTTT
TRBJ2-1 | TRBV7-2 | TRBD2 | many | CASPKGLAGPNEQFF | TGTGCCAGCCCCAAGGGACTAGCGGGGCCAAATGAGCAGTTCTTC
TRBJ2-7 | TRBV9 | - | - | CASSPRGGAVNEQYF | TGTGCCAGCAGCCCTCGTGGGGGGGCGGTGAACGAGCAGTACTTC
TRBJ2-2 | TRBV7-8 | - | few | CASSHGPPGGELFF | TGTGCCAGCAGCCATGGTCCCCCGGGCGGGGAGCTGTTTTTT
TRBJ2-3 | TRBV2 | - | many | CASRSQSTDTQYF | TGTGCCAGCAGATCCCAGAGCACAGATACGCAGTATTTT
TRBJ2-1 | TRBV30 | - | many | CAWSVGGPNEQFF | TGTGCCTGGAGTGTAGGAGGCCCCAATGAGCAGTTCTTC
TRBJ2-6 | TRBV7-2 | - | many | CASSLGGQPASLTF | TGTGCCAGCAGCTTAGGTGGGCAGCCCGCTTCCCTGACTTTC
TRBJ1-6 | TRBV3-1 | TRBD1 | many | CASSQDGTGRGSPLHF | TGTGCCAGCAGCCAAGATGGGACAGGGCGAGGCTCACCCCTCCACTTT
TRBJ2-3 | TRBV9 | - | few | CASSVAAGTDTQYF | TGTGCCAGCAGCGTAGCGGCAGGGACAGATACGCAGTATTTT
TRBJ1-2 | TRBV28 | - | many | CASSLKRFYGYTF | TGTGCCAGCAGTTTAAAGCGTTTCTATGGCTACACCTTC
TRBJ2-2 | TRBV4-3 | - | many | CASSPRQANTGELFF | TGCGCCAGCAGCCCTAGACAGGCGAACACCGGGGAGCTGTTTTTT
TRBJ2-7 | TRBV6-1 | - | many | CASSALGQAGEQYF | TGTGCCAGCAGTGCCTTAGGGCAGGCGGGGGAGCAGTACTTC
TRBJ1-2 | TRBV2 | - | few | CASSAGQTAGYGYTF | TGTGCCAGCAGTGCCGGACAGACAGCGGGCTATGGCTACACCTTC
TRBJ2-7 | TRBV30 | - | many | CACHRANYEQYF | TGTGCCTGCCACCGGGCCAACTACGAGCAGTACTTC
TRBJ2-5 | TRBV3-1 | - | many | CASSQVTGRGTQYF | TGTGCCAGCAGCCAAGTAACGGGTCGGGGGACCCAGTACTTC
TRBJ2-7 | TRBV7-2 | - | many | CASSLGSGPYEQYF | TGTGCCAGCAGCTTAGGTTCAGGGCCCTACGAGCAGTACTTC
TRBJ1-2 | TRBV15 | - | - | CATSNPSGNYGYTF | TGTGCCACCAGCAACCCGTCCGGGAACTATGGCTACACCTTC